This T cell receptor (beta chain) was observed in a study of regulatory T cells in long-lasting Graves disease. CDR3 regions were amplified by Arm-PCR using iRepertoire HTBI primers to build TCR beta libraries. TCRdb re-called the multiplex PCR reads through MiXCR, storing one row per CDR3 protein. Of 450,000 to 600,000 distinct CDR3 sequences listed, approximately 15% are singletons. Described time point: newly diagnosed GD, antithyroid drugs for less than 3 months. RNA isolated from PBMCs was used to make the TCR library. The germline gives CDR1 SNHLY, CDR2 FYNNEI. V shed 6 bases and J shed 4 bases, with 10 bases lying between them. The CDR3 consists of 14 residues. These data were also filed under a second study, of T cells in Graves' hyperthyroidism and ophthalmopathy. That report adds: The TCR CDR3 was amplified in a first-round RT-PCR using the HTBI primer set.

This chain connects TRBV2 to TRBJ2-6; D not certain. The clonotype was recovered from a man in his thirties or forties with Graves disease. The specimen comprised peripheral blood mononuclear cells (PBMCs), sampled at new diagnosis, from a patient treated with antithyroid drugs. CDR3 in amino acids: CASSDHGGANVLTF. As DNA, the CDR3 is TGTGCCAGCAGCGACCACGGGGGGGCCAACGTCCTGACTTTC.